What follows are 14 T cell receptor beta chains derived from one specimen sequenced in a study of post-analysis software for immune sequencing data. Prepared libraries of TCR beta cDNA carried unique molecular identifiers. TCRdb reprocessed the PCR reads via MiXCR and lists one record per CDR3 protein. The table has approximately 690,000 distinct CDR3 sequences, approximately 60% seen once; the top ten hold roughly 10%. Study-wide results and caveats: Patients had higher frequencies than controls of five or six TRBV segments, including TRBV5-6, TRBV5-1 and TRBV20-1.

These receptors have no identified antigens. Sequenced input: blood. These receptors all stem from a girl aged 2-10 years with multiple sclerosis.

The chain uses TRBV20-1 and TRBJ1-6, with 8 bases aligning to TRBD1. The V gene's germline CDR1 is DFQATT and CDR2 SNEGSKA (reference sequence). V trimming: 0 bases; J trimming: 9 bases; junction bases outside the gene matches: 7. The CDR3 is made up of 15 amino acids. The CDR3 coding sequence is TGCAGTGCTAGAGATACCGGACAGGGTAGTTCACCCCTCCACTTT. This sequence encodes CSARDTGQGSSPLHF.

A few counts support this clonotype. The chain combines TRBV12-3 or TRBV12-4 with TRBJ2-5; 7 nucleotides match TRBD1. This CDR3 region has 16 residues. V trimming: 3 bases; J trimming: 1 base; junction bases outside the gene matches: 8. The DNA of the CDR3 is TGTGCCAGCAGTTTCACAGGGGACCTCCCCCAAGAGACCCAGTACTTC. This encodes CASSFTGDLPQETQYF.

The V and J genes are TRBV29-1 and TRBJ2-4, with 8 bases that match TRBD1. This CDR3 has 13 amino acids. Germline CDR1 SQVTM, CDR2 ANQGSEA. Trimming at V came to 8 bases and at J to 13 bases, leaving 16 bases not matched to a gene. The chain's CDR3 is CSTRQGSGNEQYF. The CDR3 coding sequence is TGCAGCACACGACAGGGGAGTGGGAATGAGCAGTACTTC.

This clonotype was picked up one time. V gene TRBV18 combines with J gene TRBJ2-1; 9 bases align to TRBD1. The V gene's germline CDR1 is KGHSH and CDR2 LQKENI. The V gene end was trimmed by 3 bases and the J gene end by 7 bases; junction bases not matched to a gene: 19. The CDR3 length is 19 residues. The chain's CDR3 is CASSPVQAWGTGYSNEQFF. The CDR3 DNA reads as TGTGCCAGCTCACCTGTCCAGGCGTGGGGGACAGGGTATAGTAATGAGCAGTTCTTC.

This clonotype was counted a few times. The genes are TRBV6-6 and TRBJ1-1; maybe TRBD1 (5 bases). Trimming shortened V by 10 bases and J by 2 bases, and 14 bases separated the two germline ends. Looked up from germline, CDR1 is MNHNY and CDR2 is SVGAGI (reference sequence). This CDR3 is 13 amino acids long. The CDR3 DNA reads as TGTGCCACCCAAGGAGGGGCAAACACTGAAGCTTTCTTT. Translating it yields CATQGGANTEAFF.

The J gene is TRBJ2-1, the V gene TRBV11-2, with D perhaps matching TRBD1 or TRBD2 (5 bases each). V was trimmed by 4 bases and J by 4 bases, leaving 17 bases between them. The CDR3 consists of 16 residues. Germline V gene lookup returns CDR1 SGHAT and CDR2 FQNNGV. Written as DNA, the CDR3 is TGTGCCAGCAGCTACCCGGGACGGACGAGGTACAATGAGCAGTTCTTC. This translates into CASSYPGRTRYNEQFF.

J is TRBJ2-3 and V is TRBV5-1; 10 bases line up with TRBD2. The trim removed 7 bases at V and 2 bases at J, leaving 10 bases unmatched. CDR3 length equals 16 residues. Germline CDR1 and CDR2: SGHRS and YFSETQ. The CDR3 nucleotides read TGCGCCAGCGGTCGGACTAGCGGAGATCACACAGATACGCAGTATTTT. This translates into CASGRTSGDHTDTQYF.

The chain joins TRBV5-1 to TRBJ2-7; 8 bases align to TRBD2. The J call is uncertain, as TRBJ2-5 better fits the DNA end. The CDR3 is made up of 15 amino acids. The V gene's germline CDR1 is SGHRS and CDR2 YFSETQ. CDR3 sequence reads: CASSLGLAIKETQYF. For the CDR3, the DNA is TGCGCCAGCAGCTTGGGACTAGCGATAAAAGAGACCCAGTACTTC.

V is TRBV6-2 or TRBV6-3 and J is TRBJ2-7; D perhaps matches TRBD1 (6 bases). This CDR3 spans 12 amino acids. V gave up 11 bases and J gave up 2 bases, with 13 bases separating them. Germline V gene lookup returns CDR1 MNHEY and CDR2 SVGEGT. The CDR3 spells CASSTGAYEQYF. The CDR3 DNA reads TGTGCCTCATCGACAGGAGCCTACGAGCAGTACTTC.

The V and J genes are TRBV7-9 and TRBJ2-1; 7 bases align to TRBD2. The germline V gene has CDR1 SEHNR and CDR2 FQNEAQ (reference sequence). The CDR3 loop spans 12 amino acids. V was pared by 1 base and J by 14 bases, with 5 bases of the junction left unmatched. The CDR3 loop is CASSLGGAGEFF. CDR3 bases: TGTGCCAGCAGCTTAGGAGGGGCGGGGGAGTTCTTC.

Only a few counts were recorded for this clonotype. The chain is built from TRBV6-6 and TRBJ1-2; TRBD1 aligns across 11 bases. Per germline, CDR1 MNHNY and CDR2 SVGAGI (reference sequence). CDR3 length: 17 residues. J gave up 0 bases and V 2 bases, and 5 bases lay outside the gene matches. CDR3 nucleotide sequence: TGTGCCAGCAGTTACGGGACAGGGGGTGACTCTAACTATGGCTACACCTTC. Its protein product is CASSYGTGGDSNYGYTF.

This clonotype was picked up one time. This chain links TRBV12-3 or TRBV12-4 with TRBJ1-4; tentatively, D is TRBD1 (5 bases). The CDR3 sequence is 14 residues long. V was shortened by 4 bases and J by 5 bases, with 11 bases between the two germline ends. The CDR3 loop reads CASSSVRVNEKLFF. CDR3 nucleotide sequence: TGTGCCAGCAGTTCCGTCAGGGTAAATGAAAAACTGTTTTTT.

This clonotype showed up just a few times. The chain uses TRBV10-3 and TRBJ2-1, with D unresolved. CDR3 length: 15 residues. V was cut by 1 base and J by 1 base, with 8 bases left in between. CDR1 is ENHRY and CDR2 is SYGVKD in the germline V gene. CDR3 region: CAISEFSASYNEQFF. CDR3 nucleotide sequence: TGTGCCATCAGTGAGTTTTCGGCGTCCTACAATGAGCAGTTCTTC.

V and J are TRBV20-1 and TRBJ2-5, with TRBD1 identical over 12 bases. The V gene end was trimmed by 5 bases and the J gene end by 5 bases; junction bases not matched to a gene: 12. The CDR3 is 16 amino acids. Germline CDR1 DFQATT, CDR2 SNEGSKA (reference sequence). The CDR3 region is CSASPGGQGAGETQYF. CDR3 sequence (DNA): TGCAGTGCTTCCCCCGGGGGACAGGGGGCAGGGGAGACCCAGTACTTC.